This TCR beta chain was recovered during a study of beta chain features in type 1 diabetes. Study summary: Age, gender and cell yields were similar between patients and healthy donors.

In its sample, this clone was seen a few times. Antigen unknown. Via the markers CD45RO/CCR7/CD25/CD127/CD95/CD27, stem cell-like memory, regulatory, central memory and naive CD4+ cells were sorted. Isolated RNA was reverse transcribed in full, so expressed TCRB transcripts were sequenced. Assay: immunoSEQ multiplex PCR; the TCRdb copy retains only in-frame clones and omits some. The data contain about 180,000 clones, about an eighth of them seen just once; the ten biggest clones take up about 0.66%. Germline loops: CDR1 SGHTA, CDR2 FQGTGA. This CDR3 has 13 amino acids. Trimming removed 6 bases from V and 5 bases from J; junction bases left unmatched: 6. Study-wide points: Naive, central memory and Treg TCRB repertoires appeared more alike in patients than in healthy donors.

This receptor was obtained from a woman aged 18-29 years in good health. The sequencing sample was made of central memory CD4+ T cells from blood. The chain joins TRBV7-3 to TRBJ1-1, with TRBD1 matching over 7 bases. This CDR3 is CASSITGVTEAFF. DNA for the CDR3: TGTGCCAGCAGTATTACAGGGGTGACTGAAGCTTTCTTT. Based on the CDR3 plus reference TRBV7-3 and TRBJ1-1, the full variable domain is GAGVSQTPSNKVTEKGKYVELRCDPISGHTALYWYRQSLGQGPEFLIYFQGTGAADDSGLPNDRFFAVRPEGSVSTLKIQRTERGDSAVYLCASSITGVTEAFFGQGTRLTVV.